These 31 T cell receptor beta chains came from one sample sequenced in a study of T cells in women clearing cervical HPV infection. Libraries were prepared by immunoSEQ multiplex PCR; TCRdb keeps only in-frame clonotypes and omits some of them. The sample totals roughly 35,000 clones. The specimen sequenced was blood buffy coat. The receptors were sampled from a woman aged 18 to 75 with a cervical HPV16 infection that either progressed to CIN3+ or cleared (not recorded which).

Notes on this clone: The read ends 3 residues early relative to the CDR3; the germline J gene fills the gap. The genes are TRBV5-6 and TRBJ1-2; D is undetermined. The CDR3 runs 13 residues. The germline V gene has CDR1 SGHDT and CDR2 YYEEEE. V was clipped by 0 bases and J by 7 bases, with 10 bases between them. CDR3 loop: CASSLGGSGGYTF. The CDR3 bases that were read are TGTGCCAGCAGCTTGGGGGGTAGCGGTGGC.

Concerning this clone: The CDR3 end is not reached by the read, which stops 3 residues before it; the germline J gene fills it in. This chain joins TRBV2 and TRBJ2-7; 8 bases are shared with TRBD1. This CDR3 comprises 12 residues. In germline, CDR1 is SNHLY, CDR2 FYNNEI. Losses at the gene ends were 9 bases for V and 6 bases for J; bases not matched to a gene: 7. This chain's CDR3 is CARSTGGREQYF. CDR3 DNA, as far as it was read: TGTGCCAGATCTACAGGGGGGCGCGAG.

As to this clone: The read gets to within 3 residues of the CDR3 end, and the germline J gene fills in the rest. The sample holds other DNA sequences that translate to the same CDR3. The chain links TRBV11-2 to TRBJ1-3, with 7 nucleotides matching TRBD1. The CDR3 has 14 residues. V dropped 5 bases and J dropped 4; count of bases not matched to a gene: 5. The germline gives CDR1 SGHAT, CDR2 FQNNGV. CDR3 in amino acids: CASSPRQGGNTIYF. CDR3 DNA, as far as it was read: TGTGCCAGCAGCCCTAGACAGGGCGGAAACACC.

Worth noting for this clone: From the germline J gene comes the end of the CDR3, since the read stops 3 residues before it. The chain links TRBV20-1 to TRBJ2-2; 8 nucleotides agree with TRBD2. V lost 6 bases, J lost 2 bases, and 2 bases stayed unmatched. Germline CDR1 and CDR2: DFQATT and SNEGSKA (reference sequence). The CDR3 contains 13 residues. The part of the CDR3 DNA that was read is TGCAGTGCGAGGACTAGCAACACCGGGGAG. As protein: CSARTSNTGE. The CDR3 in its entirety is CSARTSNTGELFF.

As regards this clone: Read coverage stops 3 residues before the CDR3 terminus; the germline J gene supplies the remainder. The V gene is TRBV10-3, the J gene TRBJ2-6; 11 bases are a match to TRBD2. Germline CDR1 is ENHRY and CDR2 is SYGVKD. Unmatched junction bases numbered 12, after V lost 8 bases and J lost 0 bases. CDR3 length: 19 residues. The sequenced part of the CDR3 DNA is TGTGCCATCGGGACTAGCGGCCTATCCCGGTCCTCTGGGGCCAACGTC. Translation: CAIGTSGLSRSSGANV. The entire CDR3 is CAIGTSGLSRSSGANVLTF.

A remark on this clone: The sequenced fragment ends 3 residues before the CDR3 boundary, so the rest is inferred from the germline J gene. The chain recombines TRBV20-1 with TRBJ2-2; 7 nucleotides line up with TRBD1. Germline assignment: CDR1 DFQATT and CDR2 SNEGSKA (reference sequence). V lost 0 bases, J lost 9 bases, and 7 bases stayed unmatched. The CDR3 has 14 residues. The part of the CDR3 DNA that was read is TGCAGTGCTAGAGATACAAAGACAGGGTGGGAG. Protein product: CSARDTKTGWE. The entire CDR3 protein is CSARDTKTGWELFF.

A remark on this clone: From the germline J gene comes the end of the CDR3, since the read stops 3 residues before it. J is TRBJ2-4 and V is TRBV7-3, with 13 positions matching TRBD2. The CDR3 length is 13 residues. Germline V gene lookup returns CDR1 SGHTA and CDR2 FQGTGA. CDR3 protein: CASSRGLAGFQYF. CDR3 DNA, as far as it was read: TGTGCCAGCAGCCGGGGACTAGCGGGATTT.

Note on this clone: An end of the junction does not agree with germline; a read error may underlie this. This specimen includes other DNA sequences encoding the same CDR3. CDR3 sequence: CASSPSRQGTGNTIYF. CDR3 DNA, as far as it was read: TGTGCCAGCTCACCAAGCCGCCAGGGCACTGGAAACACA. The chain is built from TRBV18 and TRBJ1-3; tentative D call: TRBD1 (5 bases). Read coverage stops 3 residues before the CDR3 terminus; the germline J gene supplies the remainder. The germline V gene encodes CDR1 KGHSH and CDR2 LQKENI. The CDR3 has 16 amino acids.

In the case of this clone: Read data end 3 residues before the CDR3 end; the end is taken from the germline J gene. The chain uses TRBV20-1 and TRBJ1-1; a possible D gene is TRBD1 (5 bases). The CDR3 contains 14 residues. V was clipped by 1 base and J by 1 base, with 10 bases between them. Germline CDR1 reads DFQATT; CDR2 reads SNEGSKA (reference sequence). The DNA read from the CDR3 is TGCAGTGCTAGAGTCGGGGGACCGAACACTGAA. This codes for CSARVGGPNTE. The CDR3 in its entirety is CSARVGGPNTEAFF.

As concerns this clone: With the read ending 3 residues before the CDR3 end, the germline J gene is used to fill in that end. The gene calls are TRBV2 and TRBJ2-2, with 10 bases fitting TRBD1. Per germline, CDR1 SNHLY and CDR2 FYNNEI. CDR3 size: 15 residues. CDR3 DNA, as far as it was read: TGTGCCAGCAGTGGGCGGACAGGGGGGAATGAAAAG. The encoded protein is CASSGRTGGNEK. The full CDR3 protein is CASSGRTGGNEKLFF.

As concerns this clone: The sequenced fragment ends 3 residues before the CDR3 boundary, so the rest is inferred from the germline J gene. The chain joins TRBV7-9 to TRBJ1-4; 12 bases map to TRBD1. The germline CDR1 and CDR2 sequences are SEHNR and FQNEAQ (reference sequence). The CDR3 has 14 residues. V shed 5 bases, J shed 7 bases, and the junction held 2 bases outside the gene matches. The part of the CDR3 DNA that was read is TGTGCCAGCAGCCGGGACAGGGGGCTTGAAAAA. Translation: CASSRDRGLEK. The whole CDR3 protein is CASSRDRGLEKLFF.

In the case of this clone: Sequencing ends 3 residues short of the CDR3 end; the germline J gene provides the rest. V is TRBV2 and J is TRBJ2-5, with 8 positions matching TRBD1. This CDR3 is 15 amino acids long. V gave up 6 bases and J gave up 1 base; unmatched junction bases: 7. Germline-derived CDR1 and CDR2 are SNHLY and FYNNEI. The CDR3: CASSSDRGPQETQYF. CDR3 bases read: TGTGCCAGCAGCTCCGACAGGGGTCCCCAAGAGACC.

As regards this clone: The read ends 3 residues before the CDR3 terminus; that terminus is restored from the germline J gene. This chain uses TRBV5-1 with TRBJ2-5; D might be TRBD1 (6 bases). The V gene's germline CDR1 is SGHRS and CDR2 YFSETQ. The CDR3 covers 15 residues. The ends were cut back, 2 bases at V and 2 bases at J, with 13 bases in the middle. CDR3 sequence reads: CASSFSGTQQETQYF. The covered CDR3 bases are TGCGCCAGCAGCTTCTCCGGGACACAACAAGAGACC.

As for this clone: The CDR3 extends 3 residues past the end of the read, so its final part is completed from the germline J gene. The V and J genes are TRBV18 and TRBJ2-3; weak D call: TRBD2 (6 bases). CDR1 and CDR2 from the germline V gene are KGHSH and LQKENI. The CDR3 length is 16 residues. The CDR3 bases that were read are TGTGCCAGCTCTAGGGTCCGCGCCGGGGGTCAAGAGACG. It is translated as CASSRVRAGGQET. From start to end, the CDR3 is CASSRVRAGGQETQYF.

Comment on this clone: The read ends 3 residues shy of where the CDR3 ends; the end is completed using the germline J gene. The chain uses TRBV20-1 and TRBJ2-7; 10 positions match TRBD2. Germline loops: CDR1 DFQATT, CDR2 SNEGSKA (reference sequence). The CDR3 runs 13 residues. V lost 4 bases, J lost 1 base, and 1 base stayed unmatched. The sequenced CDR3 bases are TGCAGTGCTAAACTAGCGGGGTCCTACGAG. Its translation: CSAKLAGSYE. The entire CDR3 protein is CSAKLAGSYEQYF.

CDR3 in amino acids: CSGWGPETYNEQFF. Incomplete CDR3 DNA: TGCAGTGGGTGGGGGCCGGAGACCTACAATGAG. V gene TRBV20-1 combines with J gene TRBJ2-1, with D possibly being TRBD1 (6 bases). The CDR3 is cut off 3 residues early in the read; its end comes from the germline J gene. CDR1 is DFQATT and CDR2 is SNEGSKA in the germline V gene (reference sequence). Trimming left V 7 bases short and J 2 bases short, with 15 bases between. The CDR3 totals 14 residues.

Details on this clone: The read ends 3 residues before the CDR3 terminus; that terminus is restored from the germline J gene. The chain couples TRBV6-1 to TRBJ1-1, with TRBD1 matching over 9 bases. CDR3 size: 16 residues. Germline V gene lookup returns CDR1 MNHNS and CDR2 SASEGT. Trimming cost V 6 bases and J 4 bases; bases outside gene matches: 12. The CDR3 sequence: CASSETGTGMGTEAFF. The sequenced part of the CDR3 DNA is TGTGCCAGCAGCGAAACCGGGACAGGGATGGGCACTGAA.

CDR3 in amino acids: CASSSLAGANNEQFF. The sequenced part of the CDR3 DNA is TGTGCCAGCAGCTCCCTCGCGGGGGCGAATAATGAG. The V gene is TRBV11-3, the J gene TRBJ2-1, with a tentative D call TRBD2 (7 bases). The DNA ends 3 residues before the CDR3 does, and the rest of the CDR3 is filled in from the germline J gene. CDR1 is SGHNT and CDR2 is YENEEA in the germline V gene. The CDR3 spans 15 residues. V was pared by 4 bases and J by 7 bases, with 17 bases between.

A note on this clone: The sequence runs out 3 residues before the end of the CDR3; the remainder is reconstructed from the germline J gene. This chain links TRBV5-8 with TRBJ2-3; possible D gene TRBD2, 6 bases. CDR3 length: 14 residues. Germline V CDR1 and CDR2: SGHTS, YDEGEE. The CDR3 sequence is CASSPGGGLETQYF. Incomplete CDR3 DNA: TGTGCCAGCAGCCCCGGTGGAGGGTTGGAGACG. Complete variable domain (other parts from reference TRBV5-8 and TRBJ2-3): EAGVTQSPTHLIKTRGQQATLRCSPISGHTSVYWYQQALGLGLQFLLWYDEGEERNRGNFPPRFSGRQFPNYSSELNVNALELEDSALYLCASSPGGGLETQYFGPGTRLTVL.

As to this clone: With the read ending 3 residues before the CDR3 end, the germline J gene is used to fill in that end. The chain links TRBV10-3 to TRBJ1-5; 7 bases match TRBD1. The V segment lost 0 bases and the J segment 4 bases; nucleotides outside the gene matches: 6. Germline V gives CDR1 ENHRY, CDR2 SYGVKD. CDR3 length: 16 amino acids. The CDR3 spells CAISESGQGVNQPQHF. The DNA read from the CDR3 is TGTGCCATCAGTGAGTCGGGGCAGGGGGTTAATCAGCCC.

For this clone: From the germline J gene comes the end of the CDR3, since the read stops 3 residues before it. J is TRBJ2-1 and V is TRBV9; 8 nucleotides agree with TRBD1. V was clipped by 4 bases and J by 6 bases; unmatched bases: 9. The CDR3 spans 15 residues. Germline CDR1 and CDR2: SGDLS and YYNGEE. CDR3 residues: CASSLGQGKSNEQFF. The CDR3 bases that were read are TGTGCCAGCAGCTTAGGACAGGGTAAATCCAATGAG.

Notes on this clone: The CDR3 extends 3 residues past the end of the read, so its final part is completed from the germline J gene. This sequence joins TRBV12-3 or TRBV12-4 and TRBJ1-1; maybe TRBD1 (6 bases). The CDR3 runs 14 residues. V dropped 2 bases and J dropped 1 base, with 8 bases sitting between them. CDR3 loop: CASSLLGGNTEAFF. The sequenced part of the CDR3 DNA is TGTGCCAGCAGTTTACTAGGGGGGAACACTGAA.

A remark on this clone: Read coverage stops 3 residues before the CDR3 terminus; the germline J gene supplies the remainder. J is TRBJ2-3 and V is TRBV5-1, with 7 bases aligning to TRBD2. The germline gives CDR1 SGHRS, CDR2 YFSETQ. The V and J ends lost 1 base and 2 bases, in that order; junction bases with no gene match: 4. CDR3 size: 15 residues. CDR3: CASSLQAGDTDTQYF. CDR3 DNA (partial): TGCGCCAGCAGCTTGCAGGCGGGGGACACAGATACG. Drawing the rest from reference TRBV5-1 and TRBJ2-3, the complete variable domain is KAGVTQTPRYLIKTRGQQVTLSCSPISGHRSVSWYQQTPGQGLQFLFEYFSETQRNKGNFPGRFSGRQFSNSRSEMNVSTLELGDSALYLCASSLQAGDTDTQYFGPGTRLTVL.

On this clone: The DNA ends 3 residues before the CDR3 does, and the rest of the CDR3 is filled in from the germline J gene. This chain joins TRBV18 and TRBJ2-3, with D possibly being TRBD2 (5 bases). The CDR3 is made up of 15 amino acids. CDR1 KGHSH and CDR2 LQKENI come from the germline V gene. The CDR3 protein is CASSPPDPRGKTQYF. The DNA read from the CDR3 is TGTGCCAGCTCACCACCGGACCCACGGGGAAAGACG. Full variable domain (outside the CDR3, taken from reference TRBV18 and TRBJ2-3): NAGVMQNPRHLVRRRGQEARLRCSPMKGHSHVYWYRQLPEEGLKFMVYLQKENIIDESGMPKERFSAEFPKEGPSILRIQQVVRGDSAAYFCASSPPDPRGKTQYFGPGTRLTVL.

Comment on this clone: The DNA ends 3 residues before the CDR3 does, and the rest of the CDR3 is filled in from the germline J gene. The chain couples TRBV28 to TRBJ1-4, with 8 bases matching TRBD1. The CDR3 contains 12 residues. Germline CDR1 and CDR2: MDHEN and SYDVKM. The CDR3 loop is CASRQGNSPLFF. The CDR3 bases that were read are TGTGCCAGCCGACAGGGGAATTCACCA.

In the case of this clone: The CDR3 end is not reached by the read, which stops 3 residues before it; the germline J gene fills it in. The chain joins TRBV13 to TRBJ2-1; 13 nucleotides line up with TRBD2. CDR1 and CDR2 (germline): PRHDT, FYEKMQ (reference sequence). This CDR3 region has 15 residues. Trimming cost V 2 bases and J 7 bases; bases outside gene matches: 2. The part of the CDR3 DNA that was read is TGTGCCAGCAGCTTACGACTAGCGGGGGGAAATGAG. Its translation: CASSLRLAGGNE. From start to end, the CDR3 is CASSLRLAGGNEQFF.

This chain's CDR3 is CASSGGQGYNEQFF. Incomplete CDR3 DNA: TGCGCCAGCAGCGGAGGGCAAGGGTATAATGAG. The chain uses TRBV5-1 and TRBJ2-1, with D maybe TRBD2 (6 bases). The read comes to an end 3 residues before the CDR3 does, leaving the germline J gene to fill in the end. Germline values: CDR1 SGHRS, CDR2 YFSETQ. CDR3 size: 14 residues. The V gene lost 4 bases and the J gene lost 7 bases, with 15 bases spanning the gap.

On this clone itself: Read coverage stops 3 residues before the CDR3 terminus; the germline J gene supplies the remainder. The chain is built from TRBV7-8 and TRBJ2-7; no clear D gene. This CDR3 is built from 12 residues. The germline V and J ends were trimmed by 1 base and 2 bases, with 3 bases remaining between them. Germline lookup yields CDR1 SGHVS and CDR2 FQNEAQ. The CDR3 here is CASSLEAYEQYF. Partial CDR3 DNA: TGTGCCAGCAGCTTAGAGGCCTACGAG. The full variable domain, its missing parts supplied by reference TRBV7-8 and TRBJ2-7, is GAGVSQSPRYKVAKRGQDVALRCDPISGHVSLFWYQQALGQGPEFLTYFQNEAQLDKSGLPSDRFFAERPEGSVSTLKIQRTQQEDSAVYLCASSLEAYEQYFGPGTRLTVT.

A word on this clone: The CDR3 end lies 3 residues beyond the end of the read and is filled in from the germline J gene. This sequence joins TRBV28 and TRBJ2-7; D possibly corresponds to TRBD1 (6 bases). The length of the CDR3 is 15 residues. Trimming stripped 7 bases from V and 1 base from J, with 17 bases between. Germline CDR1 and CDR2: MDHEN and SYDVKM. The sequenced CDR3 bases are TGTGCCAGCACCGCCGGGACATCGCCATCCTACGAG. Translated, it gives CASTAGTSPSYE. The entire CDR3 protein is CASTAGTSPSYEQYF.

Points on this clone: The CDR3 goes on 3 residues after the read ends, and that part is filled in from the germline J gene. The genes are TRBV7-8 and TRBJ2-2; possibly TRBD1 for D (6 bases). Germline V CDR1 and CDR2: SGHVS, FQNEAQ. CDR3 length equals 16 residues. With 3 bases removed from V and 6 bases from J, the gap between germline ends came to 17 bases. The sequenced CDR3 bases are TGTGCCAGCAGCTTTTCAGGGGTAGTAGGGGCCGGGGAG. Protein: CASSFSGVVGAGE. The whole CDR3 region reads CASSFSGVVGAGELFF.

In regard to this clone: One junction end does not reproduce the germline sequence, and a read error may be involved. The CDR3 end is not reached by the read, which stops 3 residues before it; the germline J gene fills it in. The same CDR3 is also encoded by other DNA sequences in this sample. This chain uses TRBV7-2 with TRBJ1-3, with TRBD1 identical over 7 bases. The germline V gene encodes CDR1 SGHTA and CDR2 FQGNSA. The CDR3 is 13 residues long. CDR3 bases read: TGTGCCAGTTCCGACAGGGTTGGAAACACG. This gives the protein CASSDRVGNT. The entire CDR3 is CASSDRVGNTIYF.